Presented here are 9 T cell receptor beta chains from one specimen sequenced in a study of shared clonotypes between healthy human individuals. Sequencing used immunoSEQ multiplex PCR; TCRdb keeps in-frame clones, though not all of them. The sample has millions of clones, around 94% seen once. The sample taken for sequencing was naive CD4+ T cells sorted from blood. Subset here: CD45RA+ positively selected. Receptors were obtained from a man aged 18 to 35 in good health.

For this clone: The sample contains more than one DNA sequence encoding this CDR3. The chain employs TRBV19 and TRBJ1-5; D possibly corresponds to TRBD1 (5 bases). The CDR3 is 13 residues long. Germline V gene data show CDR1 as LNHDA and CDR2 as SQIVND (reference sequence). Trimming cost V 3 bases and J 4 bases, with 7 bases left between them. CDR3 loop: CASSMGGNQPQHF. The CDR3 bases are TGTGCCAGTAGTATGGGGGGAAATCAGCCCCAGCATTTT.

The J gene is TRBJ1-2, the V gene TRBV9, with D perhaps TRBD1 (6 bases). The germline V and J ends were trimmed by 2 bases and 9 bases, with 11 bases remaining between them. Per the germline V gene, CDR1 is SGDLS and CDR2 is YYNGEE. The CDR3 runs 12 residues. The DNA of the CDR3 is TGTGCCAGCAGCGTGCAAACAGGGAGCTACACCTTC. Its translation: CASSVQTGSYTF.

Comments on this clone: At the DNA level, this CDR3 is encoded by other sequences in the same sample as well. The chain carries TRBV30 and TRBJ1-5; D uncertain. CDR3 length: 13 residues. Trimming took 2 bases from V and 0 from J, leaving 5 bases between them. The germline V gene encodes CDR1 GTSNPN and CDR2 SVGIG (reference sequence). CDR3 sequence (DNA): TGTGCCTGGAGTTCCACTAGCAATCAGCCCCAGCATTTT. This codes for CAWSSTSNQPQHF.

This clone was seen only once. The rearrangement joins TRBV27 to TRBJ2-5; TRBD2 matches 10 bases. Germline V lookup: CDR1 MNHEY, CDR2 SMNVEV (reference sequence). The V gene end was trimmed by 6 bases and the J gene end by 5 bases; junction bases not matched to a gene: 9. This CDR3 comprises 15 residues. The CDR3 nucleotides are TGTGCCAGCAGACCAAGCGGGAGGGCTAGGGAGACCCAGTACTTC. Its protein is CASRPSGRARETQYF.

This clone appeared a single time. The rearrangement uses TRBV5-5 and TRBJ2-2; D is unclear. Germline CDR1 SGHKS, CDR2 YYEKEE (reference sequence). CDR3 size: 16 residues. Trimming took 0 bases from V and 4 from J, leaving 13 bases between them. The CDR3 loop is CASSLVAFLGTGELFF. The CDR3 nucleotides read TGTGCCAGCAGCTTGGTGGCGTTTTTGGGCACCGGGGAGCTGTTTTTT. Combining the CDR3 with reference TRBV5-5 and TRBJ2-2 gives the whole variable domain DAGVTQSPTHLIKTRGQQVTLRCSPISGHKSVSWYQQVLGQGPQFIFQYYEKEERGRGNFPDRFSARQFPNYSSELNVNALLLGDSALYLCASSLVAFLGTGELFFGEGSRLTVL.

The CDR3 sequence is CASSQAAGITGNTGELFF. The CDR3 DNA sequence: TGTGCCAGCAGCCAAGCCGCAGGCATTACAGGGAACACCGGGGAGCTGTTTTTT. The chain recombines TRBV14 with TRBJ2-2; possible D gene TRBD1, 5 bases. Per germline, CDR1 SGHDN and CDR2 FVKESK. The V end lost 1 base, the J end lost 1 base, and 16 bases lay between the germline ends. CDR3 length equals 18 residues.

The chain is built from TRBV11-2 and TRBJ1-2; D is uncertain. The V end was cut by 4 bases, the J end by 4 bases, with 13 bases between. This CDR3 is built from 14 residues. Looked up from germline, CDR1 is SGHAT and CDR2 is FQNNGV. The CDR3 sequence is CASSYADSFYGYTF. CDR3 in DNA: TGTGCCAGCAGCTATGCAGACTCTTTCTATGGCTACACCTTC.

In its sample, this clone was seen once. The chain uses TRBV9 and TRBJ2-5; D is perhaps TRBD2 (6 bases). V lost 0 bases and J 4 bases, leaving 13 bases between the germline ends. This CDR3 contains 15 residues. Germline V lookup: CDR1 SGDLS, CDR2 YYNGEE. CDR3 in amino acids: CASSVVLGGPETQYF. The DNA of the CDR3 is TGTGCCAGCAGCGTAGTTTTGGGGGGACCAGAGACCCAGTACTTC.

The V gene is TRBV29-1, the J gene TRBJ2-7; D is ambiguous. CDR1 SQVTM and CDR2 ANQGSEA come from the germline V gene. Between the trimmed V and J ends, which lost 6 bases and 2 bases, there was a span of 14 bases. This CDR3 is 13 amino acids long. The CDR3, as DNA: TGCAGCGTGACCGGGCCCGAAGCCTACGAGCAGTACTTC. It translates to CSVTGPEAYEQYF.